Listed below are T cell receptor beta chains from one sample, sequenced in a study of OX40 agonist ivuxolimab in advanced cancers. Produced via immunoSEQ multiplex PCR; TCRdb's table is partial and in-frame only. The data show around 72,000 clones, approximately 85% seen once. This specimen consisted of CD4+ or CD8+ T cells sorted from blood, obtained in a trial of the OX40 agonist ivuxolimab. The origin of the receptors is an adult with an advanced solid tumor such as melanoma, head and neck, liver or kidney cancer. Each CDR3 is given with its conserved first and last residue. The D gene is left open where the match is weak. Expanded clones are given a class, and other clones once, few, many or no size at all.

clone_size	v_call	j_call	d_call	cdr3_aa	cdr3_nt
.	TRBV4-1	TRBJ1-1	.	CASSRDTEAFF	TGCGCCAGCAGCAGGGACACTGAAGCTTTCTTT
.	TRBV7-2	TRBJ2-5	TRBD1	CASSLDRGHGETQYF	TGTGCCAGCAGCCTCGACAGGGGGCACGGGGAGACCCAGTACTTC
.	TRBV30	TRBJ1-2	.	CAWSSRTGSYGYTF	TGTGCCTGGAGTTCGCGGACGGGAAGTTATGGCTACACCTTC
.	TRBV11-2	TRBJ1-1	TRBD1	CASSFLSTGGTEAFF	TGTGCCAGCAGCTTCCTCTCGACAGGGGGGACTGAAGCTTTCTTT
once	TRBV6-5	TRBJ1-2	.	CASRNHAPIYGYTF	TGTGCCAGCAGAAACCACGCGCCCATCTATGGCTACACCTTC
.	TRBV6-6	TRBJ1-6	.	CASSGAMRDSPLHF	TGTGCCAGCAGTGGGGCTATGAGGGATTCACCCCTCCACTTT
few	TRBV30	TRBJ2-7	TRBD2	CARNSGSGYEQYF	TGTGCCAGAAATAGCGGGAGCGGCTACGAGCAGTACTTC
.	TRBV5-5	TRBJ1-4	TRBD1	CASSPSTGGGEKLFF	TGTGCCAGCAGCCCCTCGACAGGGGGAGGTGAAAAACTGTTTTTT
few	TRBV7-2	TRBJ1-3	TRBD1	CASSFSTGSNTIYF	TGTGCCAGCAGCTTCTCGACAGGGTCGAACACCATATATTTT
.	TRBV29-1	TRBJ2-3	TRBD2	CSIMMGLAGGTDTQYF	TGCAGCATAATGATGGGACTAGCGGGAGGGACAGATACGCAGTATTTT
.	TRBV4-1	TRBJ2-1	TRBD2	CASRPHLAGGSNEQFF	TGCGCCAGCAGACCACATTTAGCGGGGGGGTCGAATGAGCAGTTCTTC
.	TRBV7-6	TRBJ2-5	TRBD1	CASSLTAGGRETQYF	TGTGCCAGCAGCTTAACGGCAGGGGGCAGGGAGACCCAGTACTTC
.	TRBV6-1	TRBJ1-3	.	CAAGGVPYGNTIYF	TGTGCCGCCGGAGGAGTCCCTTATGGAAACACCATATATTTT
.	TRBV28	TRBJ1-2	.	CASSFFTDGYTF	TGTGCCAGCAGTTTTTTCACGGATGGCTACACCTTC
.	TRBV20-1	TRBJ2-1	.	CSASWEGEQFF	TGCAGTGCTAGTTGGGAAGGTGAGCAGTTCTTC
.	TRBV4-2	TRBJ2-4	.	CASSQTMSTAKNIQYF	TGTGCCAGCAGCCAAACCATGTCAACAGCCAAAAACATTCAGTACTTC
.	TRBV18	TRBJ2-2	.	CASSPRGATGELFF	TGTGCCAGCTCACCTCGGGGCGCAACCGGGGAGCTGTTTTTT
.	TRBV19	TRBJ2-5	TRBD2	CASSGLAGGEETQYF	TGTGCCAGTAGTGGACTAGCGGGAGGGGAAGAGACCCAGTACTTC
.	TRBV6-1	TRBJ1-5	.	CASSEAQSRGSQPQHF	TGTGCCAGCAGTGAAGCGCAGAGCAGGGGCAGTCAGCCCCAGCATTTT
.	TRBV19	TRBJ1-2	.	CASRRPGQSYGYTF	TGTGCCAGTAGAAGACCAGGGCAATCCTATGGCTACACCTTC
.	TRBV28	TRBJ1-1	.	CASSPRNEAFF	TGTGCCAGCAGTCCACGGAATGAAGCTTTCTTT
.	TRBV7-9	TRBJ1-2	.	CASSSTGLDYGYTF	TGTGCCAGCAGCTCAACGGGGTTGGACTATGGCTACACCTTC
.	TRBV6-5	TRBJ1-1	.	CASSYEGDTEAFF	TGTGCCAGCAGTTACGAAGGGGATACTGAAGCTTTCTTT
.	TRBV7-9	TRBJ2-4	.	CASSPPGLAKNIQYF	TGTGCCAGCAGCCCGCCGGGACTAGCCAAAAACATTCAGTACTTC
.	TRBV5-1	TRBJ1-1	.	CASSFTGRTEAFF	TGCGCCAGCAGCTTCACAGGGAGGACTGAAGCTTTCTTT
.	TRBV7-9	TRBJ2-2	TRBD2	CASSSGSGLAATGELFF	TGTGCCAGCAGCTCCGGGTCTGGACTAGCTGCCACCGGGGAGCTGTTTTTT
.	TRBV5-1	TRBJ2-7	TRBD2	CASSSSGRAYEQYF	TGCGCCAGCAGCTCTAGCGGGAGGGCCTACGAGCAGTACTTC
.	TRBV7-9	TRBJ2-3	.	CASSPMWDYDTQYF	TGTGCCAGCAGCCCGATGTGGGATTACGATACGCAGTATTTT
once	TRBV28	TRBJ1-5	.	CASSLISNQPQHF	TGTGCCAGCAGTCTAATATCCAATCAGCCCCAGCATTTT
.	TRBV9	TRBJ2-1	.	CASSVGTASNEQFF	TGTGCCAGCAGCGTAGGGACAGCCTCTAATGAGCAGTTCTTC
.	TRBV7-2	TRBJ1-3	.	CASSRDRSSGNTIYF	TGTGCCAGCAGCCGCGACAGGAGCTCTGGAAACACCATATATTTT
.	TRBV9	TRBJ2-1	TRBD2	CASTLNPGLNEQFF	TGTGCCAGCACCCTCAACCCGGGACTAAATGAGCAGTTCTTC
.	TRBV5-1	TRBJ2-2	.	CASSAARAEGVGELFF	TGCGCCAGCAGCGCCGCCCGAGCGGAAGGAGTCGGGGAGCTGTTTTTT
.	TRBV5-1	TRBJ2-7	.	CASSRSLDVYEQYF	TGCGCCAGCAGCCGTTCATTGGATGTTTACGAGCAGTACTTC
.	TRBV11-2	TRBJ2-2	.	CASSPNPEVISDTGELFF	TGTGCCAGCAGCCCCAACCCGGAGGTGATTAGTGACACCGGGGAGCTGTTTTTT
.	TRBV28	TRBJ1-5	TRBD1	CASSVDRGGQPQHF	TGTGCCAGCAGTGTTGACAGGGGAGGTCAGCCCCAGCATTTT
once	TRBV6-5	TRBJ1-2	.	CASSYTGSEGYTF	TGTGCCAGCAGTTACACAGGGTCGGAGGGCTACACCTTC
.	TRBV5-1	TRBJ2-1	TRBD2	CASSVLAGAFNEQFF	TGCGCCAGCAGCGTACTAGCGGGAGCGTTCAATGAGCAGTTCTTC
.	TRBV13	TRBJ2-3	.	CASSLRGYTDTQYF	TGTGCCAGCAGCTTAAGGGGGTACACAGATACGCAGTATTTT
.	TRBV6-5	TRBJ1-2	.	CASRRTTATNYGYTF	TGTGCCAGCAGGCGAACGACAGCGACGAACTATGGCTACACCTTC
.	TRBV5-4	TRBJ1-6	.	CASSLDTVNSPLHF	TGTGCCAGCAGCTTGGACACCGTTAATTCACCCCTCCACTTT
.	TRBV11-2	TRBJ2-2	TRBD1	CASMRDRGGTGELFF	TGTGCCAGCATGAGAGACAGGGGTGGCACCGGGGAGCTGTTTTTT
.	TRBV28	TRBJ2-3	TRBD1	CASSLDVYGTGLTDTQYF	TGTGCCAGCAGTTTAGATGTGTACGGGACAGGACTCACAGATACGCAGTATTTT
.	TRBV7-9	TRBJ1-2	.	CASSLGDSAYGYTF	TGTGCCAGCAGCTTAGGAGACAGTGCTTATGGCTACACCTTC
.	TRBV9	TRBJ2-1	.	CASSVVSGAYEQFF	TGTGCCAGCAGCGTAGTCTCCGGGGCCTATGAGCAGTTCTTC
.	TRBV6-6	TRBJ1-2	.	CASSYRWDNYGYTF	TGTGCCAGCAGTTACCGTTGGGATAACTATGGCTACACCTTC